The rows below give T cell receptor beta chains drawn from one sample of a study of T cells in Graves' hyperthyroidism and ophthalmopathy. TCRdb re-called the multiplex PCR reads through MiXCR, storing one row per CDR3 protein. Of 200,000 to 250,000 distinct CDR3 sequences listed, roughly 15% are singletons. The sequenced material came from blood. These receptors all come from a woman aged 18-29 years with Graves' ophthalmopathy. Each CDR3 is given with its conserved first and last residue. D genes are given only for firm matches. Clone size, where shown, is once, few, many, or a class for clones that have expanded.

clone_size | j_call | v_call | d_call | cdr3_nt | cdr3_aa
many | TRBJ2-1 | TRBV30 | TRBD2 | TGTGCCTGGAGTGTCCCTAGGACTAGCCATAATGAGCAGTTCTTC | CAWSVPRTSHNEQFF
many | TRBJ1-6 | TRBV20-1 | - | TGCAGTGCTAGAGATCCAGGCCACCCTCGCCCACCCCTCCACTTT | CSARDPGHPRPPLHF
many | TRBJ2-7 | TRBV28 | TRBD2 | TGTGCCAGCAGTTTGATTACTAGCGGGAGAACCTACGAGCAGTACTTC | CASSLITSGRTYEQYF
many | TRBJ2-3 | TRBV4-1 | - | TGCGCCAGCAGCCAAGAGACGGGACGGAGCACAGATACGCAGTATTTT | CASSQETGRSTDTQYF
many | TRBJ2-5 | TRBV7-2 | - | TGTGCCAGCAGCTTAGAGTTTCGTCAGACCCAGTACTTC | CASSLEFRQTQYF
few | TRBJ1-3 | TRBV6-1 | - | TGTGCCAGCGGGGGCCACCCCGGGCAAGGAAACACCATATATTTT | CASGGHPGQGNTIYF
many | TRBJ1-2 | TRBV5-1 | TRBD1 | TGCGCCAGCAGCTTTGACAGGGACGGCTACACCTTC | CASSFDRDGYTF
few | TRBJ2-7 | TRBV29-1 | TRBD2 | TGCAGCGTCTGTTTGATCGGGACTAGCGGGAGCTACGAGCAGTACTTC | CSVCLIGTSGSYEQYF
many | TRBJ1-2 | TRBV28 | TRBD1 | TGTGCCAGCAGGGGAGGACAGGGAAACTATGGCTACACCTTC | CASRGGQGNYGYTF
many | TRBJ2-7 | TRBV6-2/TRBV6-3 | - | TGTGCCAGCAGTTACTCGGGCAGTTACTACGAGCAGTACTTC | CASSYSGSYYEQYF
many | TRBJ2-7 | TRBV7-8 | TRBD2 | TGTGCCGTCGGGGGGTCGGCCTACGAGCAGTACTTC | CAVGGSAYEQYF
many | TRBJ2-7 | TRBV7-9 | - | TGTGCCAGCAGCTTAGGAGGGGTCTCCTACGAGCAGTACTTC | CASSLGGVSYEQYF
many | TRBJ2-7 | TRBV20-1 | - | TGCAGTGCTAGAGATCGGGCCAGCAGCAACTCCTACGAGCAGTACTTC | CSARDRASSNSYEQYF
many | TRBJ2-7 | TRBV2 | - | TGTGCCAGCAGTGGAGGCGGTCCCTACGAGCAGTACTTC | CASSGGGPYEQYF
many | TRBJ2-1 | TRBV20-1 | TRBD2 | TGCAGTGCTAGAGACACGACTAGCGGGGGGTACAATGAGCAGTTCTTC | CSARDTTSGGYNEQFF
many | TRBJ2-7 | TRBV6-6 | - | TGTGCCAGCAGTTACTCATCCCCCTACGAGCAGTACTTC | CASSYSSPYEQYF
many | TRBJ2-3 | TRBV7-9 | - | TGTGCCAGCAGTGATGGGGTGGGCACAGATACGCAGTATTTT | CASSDGVGTDTQYF
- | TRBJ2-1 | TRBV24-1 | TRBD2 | TGTGCCACCAGTTTGGCGGGGGAGGGCTACAATGAGCAGTTCTTC | CATSLAGEGYNEQFF
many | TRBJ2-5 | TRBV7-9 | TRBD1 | TGTGCCAGCAGCGGACCCGGGACAGGGGTAAATGTGGAGACCCAGTACTTC | CASSGPGTGVNVETQYF
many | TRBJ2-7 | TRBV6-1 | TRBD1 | TGTGCCAGCAGCCAAGCCTCCGGGACAGGATCCTACGAGCAGTACTTC | CASSQASGTGSYEQYF
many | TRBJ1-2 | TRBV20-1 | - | TGCAGTGCTAGGGGGAGGAATGGCTACACCTTC | CSARGRNGYTF
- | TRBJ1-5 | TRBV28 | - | TGTGCCAGCAGTTTAAGTTTGTACAAGAGGGGCTCGAATCAGCCCCAGCATTTT | CASSLSLYKRGSNQPQHF
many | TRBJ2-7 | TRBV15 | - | TGTGCCACCAGCAGAGGGGGGGTCCCCTACGAGCAGTACTTC | CATSRGGVPYEQYF
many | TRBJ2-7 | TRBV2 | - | TGTGCCGGAGGACAGAGCGGGTACGAGCAGTACTTC | CAGGQSGYEQYF
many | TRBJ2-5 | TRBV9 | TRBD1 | TGTGCCAGCAGCCCGACAGGGTGGTTCGAGACCCAGTACTTC | CASSPTGWFETQYF
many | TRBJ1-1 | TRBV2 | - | TGTGCCAGCAGTGTTACGGGGGGCAAGACTGAAGCTTTCTTT | CASSVTGGKTEAFF
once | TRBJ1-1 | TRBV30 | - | TGTGCCTGGAGTGTGGGGGGGACAGCTTTCTTT | CAWSVGGTAFF
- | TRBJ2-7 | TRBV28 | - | TGCGCCAACAGAAGGACCGCTTCCTACGAGCAGTACTTC | CANRRTASYEQYF
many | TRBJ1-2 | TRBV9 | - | TGTGCCAGCAGCGTAGAGTATCTAGGGTATGGCTACACCTTC | CASSVEYLGYGYTF
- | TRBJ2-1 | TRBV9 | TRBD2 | TGTGCCAGCAGCGAGGAAGGGACTAGCGGTTTCAATGAGCAGTTCTTC | CASSEEGTSGFNEQFF
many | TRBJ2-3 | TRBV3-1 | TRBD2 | TGTGCCAGCAGCCAAGTTGGCCTAGCGGGAGTCCCGAGGTTGGATACGCAGTATTTT | CASSQVGLAGVPRLDTQYF
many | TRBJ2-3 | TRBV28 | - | TGTGCCAGCAGTTTACGCGGCGGCCCTCACACAGATACGCAGTATTTT | CASSLRGGPHTDTQYF
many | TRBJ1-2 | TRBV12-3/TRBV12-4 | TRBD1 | TGTGCCAGCAGTTTATCCCCAGGGGGCACCTATGGCTACACCTTC | CASSLSPGGTYGYTF
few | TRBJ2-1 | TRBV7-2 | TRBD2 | TGTGCCAGCAGCTTAGGGCTAGCGGGGGGCTCCTACAATGAGCAGTTCTTC | CASSLGLAGGSYNEQFF
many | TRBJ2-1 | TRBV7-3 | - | TGTGCCAGCAGCTTAACCGGGGCCTCCTACAATGAGCAGTTCTTC | CASSLTGASYNEQFF
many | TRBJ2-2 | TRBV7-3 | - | TGTGCCAGCAGCTCCGGGCAGCCAGGTCGAACCGGGGAGCTGTTTTTT | CASSSGQPGRTGELFF
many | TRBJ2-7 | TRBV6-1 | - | TGTGCCAGCAGTTTCGCCGGGAATACCTACGAGCAGTACTTC | CASSFAGNTYEQYF
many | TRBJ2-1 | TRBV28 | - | TGTGCCAGCAGTTTTGCGGGACAGAAATACAATGAGCAGTTCTTC | CASSFAGQKYNEQFF
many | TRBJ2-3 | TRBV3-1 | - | TGTGCCAGCAGCCAAGATATGGGGGCGGCAGATACGCAGTATTTT | CASSQDMGAADTQYF
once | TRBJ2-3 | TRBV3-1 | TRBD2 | TGTGCCAGCAGCCCCGGTTCTAGCGGGGGGGGTACAGATACGCAGTATTTT | CASSPGSSGGGTDTQYF
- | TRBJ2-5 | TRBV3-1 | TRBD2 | TGTGCCAGCAGCCAACCCCGACTAGCGAGGACAGAGACCCAGTACTTC | CASSQPRLARTETQYF
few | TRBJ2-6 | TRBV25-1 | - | TGTGCCAGCAGTGATCCGCAGACTGGGGCCAACGTCCTGACTTTC | CASSDPQTGANVLTF
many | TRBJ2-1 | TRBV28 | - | TGTGCCAGCAGTTTGGGGGGACAGTTCTACAATGAGCAGTTCTTC | CASSLGGQFYNEQFF
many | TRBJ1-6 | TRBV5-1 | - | TGCGCCAGCAGCTTGGATTCACCCCTCCACTTT | CASSLDSPLHF
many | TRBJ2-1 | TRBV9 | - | TGTGCCAGCAGCGCGACAGGTTCAGGGTCCTACAATGAGCAGTTCTTC | CASSATGSGSYNEQFF
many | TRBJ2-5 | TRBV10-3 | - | TGTGCCATCGGTTATAAGGGAGGAGAGACCCAGTACTTC | CAIGYKGGETQYF
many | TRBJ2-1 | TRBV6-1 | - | TGTGCCAGCAGTGAACAGGGGAGTACGTCTGAGCAGTTCTTC | CASSEQGSTSEQFF
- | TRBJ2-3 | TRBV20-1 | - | TGCAGTGCTAGGCTAGCAGGAGCAGATACGCAGTATTTT | CSARLAGADTQYF